A single sample is the source of the 19 T cell receptor beta chains below, sequenced in a study of cytomegalovirus exposure and HLA in healthy donors. With 60 Vbeta and 13 Jbeta primers, the PCR was carried out. The method was immunoSEQ multiplex PCR; TCRdb's version includes in-frame clones alone and lacks a portion of them. In the table there are over 95,000 clones, 77% of which are singletons. Sequencing was performed on PBMCs. The receptors come from a man aged 35-49 years in good health and CMV-seropositive.

The chain recombines TRBV28 with TRBJ1-5; unclear D gene. This CDR3 is built from 13 residues. The germline gives CDR1 MDHEN, CDR2 SYDVKM. CDR3: CGSDSYSNQPQHF. The CDR3 nucleotides are TGTGGGTCGGATAGCTATAGCAATCAGCCCCAGCATTTT.

This clone has just a few counts. V gene TRBV12-5 combines with J gene TRBJ2-5; TRBD1 is a possible D gene (5 bases). Germline V CDR1 and CDR2: LGHNT, FRNRAP. CDR3 size: 13 residues. Trimming pared 7 bases from V and 0 bases from J, leaving 9 bases between. The CDR3 nucleotides read TGTGCTAGTGTTCTGACAGACCAAGAGACCCAGTACTTC. Amino acids: CASVLTDQETQYF.

The chain joins TRBV6-1 to TRBJ2-1; the match to TRBD1 covers 7 bases. Germline V gene sequence: CDR1 MNHNS, CDR2 SASEGT. V dropped 6 bases and J dropped 2; count of bases not matched to a gene: 7. The CDR3 has 15 residues. The CDR3 here is CASRLDRVAYNEQFF. CDR3 nucleotide sequence: TGTGCCAGCAGACTAGACAGGGTCGCCTACAATGAGCAGTTCTTC.

The rearrangement joins TRBV27 to TRBJ2-2; D not certain. Germline CDR1 is MNHEY and CDR2 is SMNVEV (reference sequence). Trimming stripped 5 bases from V and 5 bases from J, with 21 bases between. The CDR3 loop spans 17 amino acids. CDR3 nucleotides: TGTGCCAGCAGTCCCGCGGTGTTCGGGTCCGTAACCGGGGAGCTGTTTTTT. Its translation is CASSPAVFGSVTGELFF.

The chain uses TRBV5-1 and TRBJ2-7; possibly TRBD1 for D (6 bases). This CDR3 has 15 residues. Trimming shortened V by 4 bases and J by 3 bases, and 17 bases separated the two germline ends. The V gene's germline CDR1 is SGHRS and CDR2 YFSETQ. This CDR3 is CASSPLDSGSYEQYF. Here the CDR3 DNA reads TGCGCCAGCAGCCCCCTGGACAGCGGTAGCTACGAGCAGTACTTC.

The chain joins TRBV7-2 to TRBJ2-2; 14 bases agree with TRBD2. Trimming took 7 bases from V and 7 from J; bases not matched to a gene: 8. Germline V gene sequence: CDR1 SGHTA, CDR2 FQGNSA. The CDR3 consists of 16 residues. The CDR3 DNA follows: TGTGCCAGCACCCCCGGACTAGCGGGGGGAATCGGGGAGCTGTTTTTT. It encodes CASTPGLAGGIGELFF.

The chain couples TRBV7-6 to TRBJ2-5, with TRBD1 as a possible D gene (6 bases). The CDR3 contains 15 residues. The germline CDR1 and CDR2 sequences are SGHVS and FNYEAQ. V was pared by 4 bases and J by 2 bases, with 14 bases between. This chain's CDR3 is CASSYLGTTQETQYF. CDR3 DNA sequence: TGTGCCAGCAGCTACCTCGGGACAACACAAGAGACCCAGTACTTC.

In this sample, this clone turned up a few times. In the same sample, other DNA sequences code for this CDR3. This chain uses TRBV6-5 with TRBJ2-7; 11 bases map to TRBD2. This CDR3 is 14 amino acids long. Germline loops: CDR1 MNHEY, CDR2 SVGAGI. Trimming cost V 2 bases and J 3 bases; bases outside gene matches: 0. CDR3 in amino acids: CASSYGTSGYEQYF. For the CDR3, the DNA is TGTGCCAGCAGTTACGGGACTAGCGGCTACGAGCAGTACTTC.

This chain joins TRBV25-1 and TRBJ2-3; D is ambiguous. The CDR3 covers 15 residues. The V gene's germline CDR1 is MGHDK and CDR2 SYGVNS. The ends were cut back, 1 base at V and 0 bases at J, with 8 bases in the middle. CDR3 nucleotides: TGTGCCAGCAGTGAATTCTCAGAAAGCACAGATACGCAGTATTTT. Encoded protein: CASSEFSESTDTQYF.

V gene TRBV5-1 combines with J gene TRBJ1-1; perhaps TRBD1 as D (6 bases). The CDR3 consists of 15 residues. The germline V gene has CDR1 SGHRS and CDR2 YFSETQ. V dropped 0 bases and J dropped 7 bases, with 16 bases sitting between them. The DNA for the CDR3 is TGCGCCAGCAGCTTGGAAGGGACACCTTTACATGAAGCTTTCTTT. This sequence encodes CASSLEGTPLHEAFF. The full variable domain, completed using reference TRBV5-1 and TRBJ1-1, is KAGVTQTPRYLIKTRGQQVTLSCSPISGHRSVSWYQQTPGQGLQFLFEYFSETQRNKGNFPGRFSGRQFSNSRSEMNVSTLELGDSALYLCASSLEGTPLHEAFFGQGTRLTVV.

This clone showed up just a few times. The DNA for the CDR3 is TGCGCCAGCAGGGACAGGGCCGCTGGAAACACCATATATTTT. Translation: CASRDRAAGNTIYF. The chain carries TRBV5-1 and TRBJ1-3, with 8 bases matching TRBD1. The CDR3 consists of 14 residues. Germline V gene data show CDR1 as SGHRS and CDR2 as YFSETQ. V dropped 5 bases and J dropped 2; count of bases not matched to a gene: 3.

The V and J genes are TRBV5-1 and TRBJ1-6; 9 bases are a match to TRBD1. This CDR3 has 15 residues. Germline V gene sequence: CDR1 SGHRS, CDR2 YFSETQ. V trimming: 3 bases; J trimming: 5 bases; junction bases outside the gene matches: 3. CDR3 sequence reads: CASSYRTGDNSPLHF. The CDR3 region has the DNA TGCGCCAGCAGCTACAGGACAGGGGATAATTCACCCCTCCACTTT. The full variable domain, with the rest looked up from reference TRBV5-1 and TRBJ1-6, is KAGVTQTPRYLIKTRGQQVTLSCSPISGHRSVSWYQQTPGQGLQFLFEYFSETQRNKGNFPGRFSGRQFSNSRSEMNVSTLELGDSALYLCASSYRTGDNSPLHFGNGTRLTVT.

The V call is TRBV7-3, the J call TRBJ2-1; 11 bases are shared with TRBD2. The V gene's germline CDR1 is SGHTA and CDR2 FQGTGA. There are 16 residues in the CDR3. Trimming at V came to 5 bases and at J to 7 bases, leaving 10 bases not matched to a gene. The CDR3 region is CASSHGTSGGTNEQFF. CDR3 nucleotide sequence: TGTGCCAGCAGCCATGGAACTAGCGGGGGTACTAATGAGCAGTTCTTC.

V and J are TRBV9 and TRBJ1-5; tentatively, D is TRBD1 (5 bases). This CDR3 has 15 amino acids. Looked up from germline, CDR1 is SGDLS and CDR2 is YYNGEE. V gave up 3 bases and J gave up 0 bases, with 10 bases separating them. CDR3 amino acids: CASSAGDHSNQPQHF. Written as DNA, the CDR3 is TGTGCCAGCAGCGCGGGGGATCATAGCAATCAGCCCCAGCATTTT. Variable domain in full (rest from reference TRBV9 and TRBJ1-5): DSGVTQTPKHLITATGQRVTLRCSPRSGDLSVYWYQQSLDQGLQFLIQYYNGEERAKGNILERFSAQQFPDLHSELNLSSLELGDSALYFCASSAGDHSNQPQHFGDGTRLSIL.

The gene calls are TRBV7-3 and TRBJ1-4, with D possibly matching TRBD1 (5 bases). Per the germline V gene, CDR1 is SGHTA and CDR2 is FQGTGA. V was cut by 2 bases and J by 2 bases, with 15 bases left in between. CDR3 length: 17 amino acids. The CDR3 loop reads CASSLAAAGSTNEKLFF. CDR3 coding DNA: TGTGCCAGCAGCTTAGCGGCCGCAGGGTCGACTAATGAAAAACTGTTTTTT. Full variable domain (outside the CDR3, taken from reference TRBV7-3 and TRBJ1-4): GAGVSQTPSNKVTEKGKYVELRCDPISGHTALYWYRQSLGQGPEFLIYFQGTGAADDSGLPNDRFFAVRPEGSVSTLKIQRTERGDSAVYLCASSLAAAGSTNEKLFFGSGTQLSVL.

The gene calls are TRBV7-2 and TRBJ2-1; 11 positions match TRBD2. V lost 10 bases to trimming and J lost 0 bases; unmatched junction nucleotides: 5. CDR3 length: 15 residues. Per the germline V gene, CDR1 is SGHTA and CDR2 is FQGNSA. The CDR3 is CATVAGGNSYNEQFF. The CDR3 DNA is TGTGCCACTGTAGCGGGGGGGAACTCCTACAATGAGCAGTTCTTC.

The chain employs TRBV18 and TRBJ1-5; the D is unclear. Trimming left V 3 bases short and J 4 bases short, with 7 bases between. Looked up from germline, CDR1 is KGHSH and CDR2 is LQKENI. The CDR3 is 13 amino acids. CDR3 DNA sequence: TGTGCCAGCTCACCTCGTCCGAATCAGCCCCAGCATTTT. It codes for CASSPRPNQPQHF.

The V call is TRBV5-1, the J call TRBJ2-1, with D possibly being TRBD1 (5 bases). Germline lookup yields CDR1 SGHRS and CDR2 YFSETQ. The CDR3 length is 15 residues. V shed 1 base and J shed 5 bases, with 13 bases lying between them. The CDR3 DNA reads as TGCGCCAGCAGCTTGTTCTTGGACACAGACAATGAGCAGTTCTTC. Translation gives CASSLFLDTDNEQFF.

This clone was recorded a few times. The chain recombines TRBV7-3 with TRBJ2-7, with D possibly being TRBD1 (6 bases). The CDR3 is made up of 15 amino acids. Per germline, CDR1 SGHTA and CDR2 FQGTGA. V lost 2 bases to trimming and J lost 4 bases, with 15 bases between them. In nucleotides, the CDR3 is TGTGCCAGCAGCTTAGCTACAGGGCCCCTTTACGAGCAGTACTTC. Its translation is CASSLATGPLYEQYF.